Presented here are 30 T cell receptor beta chains from one specimen sequenced in a study of cytomegalovirus exposure and HLA in healthy donors. A multiplex PCR was run with 60 Vbeta primers and 13 Jbeta primers. The protocol was immunoSEQ multiplex PCR, while the TCRdb copy is restricted to in-frame clones and leaves out a portion. The data hold under 200,000 clones, with more than 60% observed a single time. The specimen was PBMCs. These TCRs come from a woman aged 40 to 55 in good health and CMV-seropositive.

The genes are TRBV25-1 and TRBJ1-4; possibly TRBD1 for D (6 bases). Germline loops: CDR1 MGHDK, CDR2 SYGVNS. V was shortened by 6 bases and J by 7 bases, with 21 bases between the two germline ends. The CDR3 covers 16 residues. The CDR3 spells CASSPGGGARGEKLFF. The CDR3 nucleotides read TGTGCCAGCAGCCCAGGCGGGGGGGCGAGGGGTGAAAAACTGTTTTTT.

The V gene is TRBV7-2, the J gene TRBJ1-2; TRBD1 matches 8 bases. This CDR3 has 15 amino acids. Germline V gene data show CDR1 as SGHTA and CDR2 as FQGNSA. Germline trimming cut 1 base from V and 2 bases from J; bases unmatched to any gene: 3. DNA for the CDR3: TGTGCCAGCAGCTTAGGGACAGGGTTCAACTATGGCTACACCTTC. Its translation is CASSLGTGFNYGYTF. Full variable domain (missing parts from reference TRBV7-2 and TRBJ1-2): GAGVSQSPSNKVTEKGKDVELRCDPISGHTALYWYRQSLGQGLEFLIYFQGNSAPDKSGLPSDRFSAERTGGSVSTLTIQRTQQEDSAVYLCASSLGTGFNYGYTFGSGTRLTVV.

Only one count was recorded for this clone. This chain connects TRBV7-3 to TRBJ2-1, with TRBD2 matching over 12 bases. The CDR3 length is 18 residues. Germline values: CDR1 SGHTA, CDR2 FQGTGA. The V and J ends lost 5 bases and 0 bases, in that order; junction bases with no gene match: 8. The DNA for the CDR3 is TGTGCCAGCAGCCTCAGGACTAGCGGGGTTAACTCCTACAATGAGCAGTTCTTC. It is translated as CASSLRTSGVNSYNEQFF.

This chain joins TRBV9 and TRBJ2-2; D may be TRBD2 (6 bases). V lost 4 bases and J lost 2, with 12 bases in between. Germline V gives CDR1 SGDLS, CDR2 YYNGEE. This CDR3 contains 15 residues. The CDR3 spells CASSLLALNTGELFF. The CDR3 DNA follows: TGTGCCAGCAGCCTCCTAGCGCTCAACACCGGGGAGCTGTTTTTT.

This chain uses TRBV15 with TRBJ1-1; 7 positions agree with TRBD1. The CDR3 sequence is 14 residues long. V trimming: 0 bases; J trimming: 3 bases; junction bases outside the gene matches: 1. From germline, CDR1 is LNHNV and CDR2 YYDKDF (reference sequence). This chain's CDR3 is CATSRDRGYTEAFF. In DNA form, the CDR3 reads TGTGCCACCAGCAGAGACAGGGGGTACACTGAAGCTTTCTTT.

This chain links TRBV19 with TRBJ1-1; possible D gene TRBD1, 5 bases. CDR1 and CDR2 (germline): LNHDA, SQIVND (reference sequence). With 3 bases removed from V and 1 base from J, the gap between germline ends came to 12 bases. This CDR3 is built from 15 residues. CDR3 coding DNA: TGTGCCAGTAGTATTTCTGGGGCGGCGAACACTGAAGCTTTCTTT. Translation gives CASSISGAANTEAFF.

The rearrangement uses TRBV11-2 and TRBJ2-2; 11 nucleotides align to TRBD2. This CDR3 comprises 14 residues. The germline V gene encodes CDR1 SGHAT and CDR2 FQNNGV. The junction had 3 bases not matched to a gene; V was cut back by 7 bases and J by 5 bases. CDR3 coding DNA: TGTGCCAGCATAACTAGCGGGGGAACCGGGGAGCTGTTTTTT. This translates into CASITSGGTGELFF.

The chain recombines TRBV19 with TRBJ1-6; possible D gene TRBD1, 6 bases. Germline lookup yields CDR1 LNHDA and CDR2 SQIVND (reference sequence). Trimming removed 3 bases at V and 9 bases at J, with 9 bases between. CDR3 length: 13 residues. CDR3 nucleotides: TGTGCCAGTAGTATCCCAGGGGTTTCACCCCTCCACTTT. Translation: CASSIPGVSPLHF.

V gene TRBV7-6 combines with J gene TRBJ2-7; 7 bases agree with TRBD1. Trimming removed 3 bases from V and 1 base from J; junction bases left unmatched: 9. The CDR3 contains 16 residues. The V gene's germline CDR1 is SGHVS and CDR2 FNYEAQ. The CDR3 sequence: CASSLIRDSFSYEQYF. CDR3 DNA sequence: TGTGCCAGCAGCTTGATCCGGGACAGCTTTTCCTACGAGCAGTACTTC.

This chain links TRBV7-9 with TRBJ1-1; D call uncertain. V lost 4 bases and J lost 8, with 11 bases in between. The germline V gene encodes CDR1 SEHNR and CDR2 FQNEAQ (reference sequence). The length of the CDR3 is 12 residues. In nucleotides, the CDR3 is TGTGCCAGCAGCTCGGGTGTTACGGAAGCTTTCTTT. This gives the protein CASSSGVTEAFF.

This chain links TRBV28 with TRBJ1-1, with D tentatively TRBD1 (5 bases). The CDR3 length is 15 residues. The germline CDR1 and CDR2 sequences are MDHEN and SYDVKM. Deletions cut 3 bases from V and 1 base from J, with 12 bases between. The CDR3 spells CASSFTRGSNTEAFF. CDR3 nucleotide sequence: TGTGCCAGCAGTTTCACCCGGGGGTCGAACACTGAAGCTTTCTTT. Full variable domain (missing parts from reference TRBV28 and TRBJ1-1): DVKVTQSSRYLVKRTGEKVFLECVQDMDHENMFWYRQDPGLGLRLIYFSYDVKMKEKGDIPEGYSVSREKKERFSLILESASTNQTSMYLCASSFTRGSNTEAFFGQGTRLTVV.

The gene calls are TRBV7-9 and TRBJ1-3, with D uncertain. The CDR3 loop spans 14 amino acids. V lost 2 bases to trimming and J lost 0 bases, with 5 bases between them. Per the germline V gene, CDR1 is SEHNR and CDR2 is FQNEAQ (reference sequence). In DNA form, the CDR3 reads TGTGCCAGCAGCTTACGGAGCTCTGGAAACACCATATATTTT. This gives the protein CASSLRSSGNTIYF.

In regard to this clone: The same CDR3 can be traced to other DNA sequences in this sample. The chain employs TRBV5-4 and TRBJ2-1, with TRBD2 matching 7 bases. Germline V gene data show CDR1 as SGHNT and CDR2 as YYREEE (reference sequence). Losses at the gene ends were 3 bases for V and 2 bases for J; bases not matched to a gene: 5. The CDR3 runs 15 residues. The CDR3 sequence: CASSSSGGTYNEQFF. The CDR3 DNA reads as TGTGCCAGCAGCTCATCGGGGGGTACCTACAATGAGCAGTTCTTC. The full variable domain, rest sourced from reference TRBV5-4 and TRBJ2-1, is ETGVTQSPTHLIKTRGQQVTLRCSSQSGHNTVSWYQQALGQGPQFIFQYYREEENGRGNFPPRFSGLQFPNYSSELNVNALELDDSALYLCASSSSGGTYNEQFFGPGTRLTVL.

The V call is TRBV6-1, the J call TRBJ1-1; 8 bases are shared with TRBD1. The germline CDR1 and CDR2 sequences are MNHNS and SASEGT. This CDR3 is built from 16 residues. V lost 1 base to trimming and J lost 1 base; unmatched junction nucleotides: 5. Written as DNA, the CDR3 is TGTGCCAGCAGTGAAGGACAGGGGATGTCGAACACTGAAGCTTTCTTT. It translates to CASSEGQGMSNTEAFF.

The V and J genes are TRBV4-2 and TRBJ2-3; weak D call: TRBD2 (6 bases). The germline V gene has CDR1 LGHNA and CDR2 YNFKEQ. Trimming took off 7 bases at V and 2 bases at J, with 13 bases between the two ends. This CDR3 spans 14 amino acids. This chain's CDR3 is CASTGTSITDTQYF. The CDR3 nucleotides read TGTGCCAGCACCGGGACTTCAATCACAGATACGCAGTATTTT.

The chain joins TRBV4-2 to TRBJ2-3, with 10 bases that match TRBD1. CDR1 and CDR2 from the germline V gene are LGHNA and YNFKEQ. The length of the CDR3 is 21 residues. Germline trimming cut 0 bases from V and 0 bases from J; bases unmatched to any gene: 15. The CDR3 coding sequence is TGTGCCAGCAGCCAAGACAATTCGGGACAGGGGTTATGGTCTAGCACAGATACGCAGTATTTT. Residues: CASSQDNSGQGLWSSTDTQYF.

V is TRBV2 and J is TRBJ2-1; possibly TRBD2 for D (5 bases). Germline CDR1 and CDR2: SNHLY and FYNNEI. V lost 3 bases and J lost 8, with 14 bases in between. CDR3 length equals 14 residues. CDR3 DNA: TGTGCCAGCAGTGATAGGTGGTCTAGCCATGAGCAGTTCTTC. Protein: CASSDRWSSHEQFF. The variable domain in full, with the rest retrieved from reference TRBV2 and TRBJ2-1, is EPEVTQTPSHQVTQMGQEVILRCVPISNHLYFYWYRQILGQKVEFLVSFYNNEISEKSEIFDDQFSVERPDGSNFTLKIRSTKLEDSAMYFCASSDRWSSHEQFFGPGTRLTVL.

The chain combines TRBV5-6 with TRBJ1-2, with D perhaps TRBD1 (5 bases). This CDR3 has 15 residues. The V gene lost 3 bases and the J gene lost 4 bases, with 16 bases spanning the gap. Germline CDR1 SGHDT, CDR2 YYEEEE. Here the CDR3 reads CASSWGGQGSYGYTF. The DNA of the CDR3 is TGTGCCAGCAGCTGGGGTGGGCAGGGTTCCTATGGCTACACCTTC.

V usage is TRBV7-9 and J usage is TRBJ1-5, with D unclear. The CDR3 has 14 amino acids. Germline V gene sequence: CDR1 SEHNR, CDR2 FQNEAQ (reference sequence). V was pared by 1 base and J by 7 bases, with 11 bases between. The CDR3 reads CASSLGPGGQPQHF. For the CDR3, the DNA is TGTGCCAGCAGCTTAGGGCCAGGCGGGCAGCCCCAGCATTTT.

V usage is TRBV2 and J usage is TRBJ1-2; D gene ambiguous. From germline, CDR1 is SNHLY and CDR2 FYNNEI. With 2 bases removed from V and 4 bases from J, the gap between germline ends came to 5 bases. The CDR3 length is 12 residues. The CDR3 DNA follows: TGTGCCAGCAGTGAAAACGGCTATGGCTACACCTTC. This codes for CASSENGYGYTF.

Written as DNA, the CDR3 is TGTGCCAGCAGTCCAGAAGGGGTCGGGAGCCGTGGGGAAACGCAGTATTTT. Translated, it gives CASSPEGVGSRGETQYF. This chain uses TRBV27 with TRBJ2-3; tentative D call: TRBD2 (6 bases). Trimming cost V 5 bases and J 9 bases, with 27 bases left between them. The germline gives CDR1 MNHEY, CDR2 SMNVEV (reference sequence). This CDR3 has 17 amino acids.

This chain joins TRBV7-9 and TRBJ1-1; D gene uncertain. The CDR3 length is 13 residues. Germline V gene data show CDR1 as SEHNR and CDR2 as FQNEAQ (reference sequence). V was pared by 3 bases and J by 4 bases, with 9 bases between. CDR3 nucleotides: TGTGCCAGCAGCTTTTCTTCAGTCACTGAAGCTTTCTTT. Encoded protein: CASSFSSVTEAFF. Filled out from reference TRBV7-9 and TRBJ1-1, the complete variable domain reads DTGVSQNPRHKITKRGQNVTFRCDPISEHNRLYWYRQTLGQGPEFLTYFQNEAQLEKSRLLSDRFSAERPKGSFSTLEIQRTEQGDSAMYLCASSFSSVTEAFFGQGTRLTVV.

The chain recombines TRBV2 with TRBJ2-7; TRBD1 matches 7 bases. Germline V gives CDR1 SNHLY, CDR2 FYNNEI. This CDR3 has 14 residues. V shed 7 bases, J shed 9 bases, and the junction held 15 bases outside the gene matches. This chain's CDR3 is CASILTGSPSGQYF. CDR3 sequence (DNA): TGTGCCAGCATTCTGACAGGGAGTCCCTCCGGGCAGTACTTC.

The genes are TRBV27 and TRBJ2-7, with a weak D call TRBD1 (5 bases). There are 12 residues in the CDR3. Looked up from germline, CDR1 is MNHEY and CDR2 is SMNVEV (reference sequence). V lost 5 bases to trimming and J lost 3 bases, with 8 bases between them. In DNA, the CDR3 is TGTGCCAGCAGTCATACAGGCTACGAGCAGTACTTC. This sequence encodes CASSHTGYEQYF.

This clone was seen once. V and J are TRBV5-1 and TRBJ1-1; no definite D call. The V end was cut by 2 bases, the J end by 5 bases, with 16 bases between. The germline V gene has CDR1 SGHRS and CDR2 YFSETQ. The CDR3 has 15 amino acids. CDR3 protein: CASSLTSGRRTEAFF. The CDR3 region has the DNA TGCGCCAGCAGCTTAACGTCGGGTAGAAGAACTGAAGCTTTCTTT. Using reference TRBV5-1 and TRBJ1-1 for the parts outside the CDR3, the full variable domain is KAGVTQTPRYLIKTRGQQVTLSCSPISGHRSVSWYQQTPGQGLQFLFEYFSETQRNKGNFPGRFSGRQFSNSRSEMNVSTLELGDSALYLCASSLTSGRRTEAFFGQGTRLTVV.

The chain couples TRBV7-6 to TRBJ2-2, with D perhaps matching TRBD1 (5 bases). Trimming removed 5 bases at V and 8 bases at J, with 9 bases between. Germline V gene sequence: CDR1 SGHVS, CDR2 FNYEAQ. This CDR3 is 12 amino acids long. The CDR3 nucleotides are TGTGCCAGCAGCGGAAGGACAGGGGAGCTGTTTTTT. Its protein is CASSGRTGELFF.

To note about this clone: Other DNA sequences within the sample encode an identical CDR3. This chain connects TRBV6-5 to TRBJ2-7; 10 positions match TRBD1. The germline V gene has CDR1 MNHEY and CDR2 SVGAGI. V was pared by 5 bases and J by 2 bases, with 3 bases of the junction left unmatched. The CDR3 contains 14 residues. CDR3 sequence: CASSPGQGAYEQYF. In DNA, the CDR3 is TGTGCCAGCAGTCCCGGACAGGGGGCCTACGAGCAGTACTTC.

V gene TRBV28 combines with J gene TRBJ1-4, with D maybe TRBD1 (6 bases). The germline V gene has CDR1 MDHEN and CDR2 SYDVKM. The CDR3 is 17 residues long. Trimming cost V 2 bases and J 1 base, with 14 bases left between them. The CDR3 loop is CASSLAGARGTNEKLFF. Written as DNA, the CDR3 is TGTGCCAGCAGTTTAGCAGGGGCGCGCGGAACTAATGAAAAACTGTTTTTT. The full variable domain, rest sourced from reference TRBV28 and TRBJ1-4, is DVKVTQSSRYLVKRTGEKVFLECVQDMDHENMFWYRQDPGLGLRLIYFSYDVKMKEKGDIPEGYSVSREKKERFSLILESASTNQTSMYLCASSLAGARGTNEKLFFGSGTQLSVL.

This chain connects TRBV4-2 to TRBJ1-4; perhaps TRBD1 as D (5 bases). Per the germline V gene, CDR1 is LGHNA and CDR2 is YNFKEQ. V lost 1 base, J lost 11 bases, and 17 bases lay in between. The CDR3 runs to 15 residues. CDR3: CASSQATGDAEKLFF. The CDR3 DNA follows: TGTGCCAGCAGCCAAGCGACGGGGGATGCTGAGAAACTGTTTTTT.

The gene calls are TRBV19 and TRBJ1-5, with a weak D call TRBD1 (5 bases). This CDR3 is built from 13 residues. The germline gives CDR1 LNHDA, CDR2 SQIVND (reference sequence). Trimming took 6 bases from V and 4 from J, leaving 10 bases between them. The CDR3 sequence is CASSPGRNQPQHF. CDR3 DNA sequence: TGTGCCAGTAGCCCAGGGAGGAATCAGCCCCAGCATTTT.